This record concerns one TCR beta chain sequence. The entry originates in a study of blood T cell repertoires in COVID-19. Across the whole study: Nucleic acid was either cDNA or gDNA, and it came from T cells, B-cell-depleted T cells, or PBMCs.

The CDR3 extends over 14 amino acids. V was trimmed by 4 bases and J by 0 bases, leaving 9 bases between them. Looked up from germline, CDR1 is LNHDA and CDR2 is SQIVND (reference sequence). TCRdb keeps only in-frame clones here, not all; method: immunoSEQ multiplex PCR. The data show a few hundred thousand clones, roughly four fifths seen once. Recruitment covered about two dozen US areas and drew participants whose ages spanned roughly 18 to 100 years. Researchers sorted participants into cohorts using their self-reported clinical history. This rearrangement joins TRBV19 to TRBJ1-1; D perhaps matches TRBD1 (6 bases). The clonotype comes from a man aged 35-49 years who had recovered from COVID-19. Material for sequencing was PBMCs or T cells enriched from blood (not recorded which). In DNA form, the CDR3 reads TGTGCCAGTAGTACAAGGACAGTGAACACTGAAGCTTTCTTT. Amino acid sequence: CASSTRTVNTEAFF.